This T cell receptor beta chain emerged from a study of T cell responses to AZD1222 COVID-19 vaccine. Study outcomes and limitations: Repertoire collection took place solely once the T cell response had peaked.

With V trimmed by 3 bases and J by 2 bases, 9 bases remained unmatched. Per germline, CDR1 DFQATT and CDR2 SNEGSKA (reference sequence). The CDR3 covers 15 residues. With respect to this clone: Antigen unknown.

The data were produced by immunoSEQ multiplex PCR, yet TCRdb's version contains in-frame clones alone and is incomplete. This table holds nearly 110,000 clones, around 91% found once. V gene TRBV20-1 combines with J gene TRBJ2-5; 7 nucleotides align to TRBD2. This sequence originates from an adult who received the AZD1222 COVID-19 vaccine. This material consisted of peripheral blood, taken 28 days after the second AZD1222 dose. CDR3 in amino acids: CSASPQRGVQETQYF. CDR3 coding DNA: TGCAGTGCTAGTCCCCAACGGGGGGTGCAAGAGACCCAGTACTTC.